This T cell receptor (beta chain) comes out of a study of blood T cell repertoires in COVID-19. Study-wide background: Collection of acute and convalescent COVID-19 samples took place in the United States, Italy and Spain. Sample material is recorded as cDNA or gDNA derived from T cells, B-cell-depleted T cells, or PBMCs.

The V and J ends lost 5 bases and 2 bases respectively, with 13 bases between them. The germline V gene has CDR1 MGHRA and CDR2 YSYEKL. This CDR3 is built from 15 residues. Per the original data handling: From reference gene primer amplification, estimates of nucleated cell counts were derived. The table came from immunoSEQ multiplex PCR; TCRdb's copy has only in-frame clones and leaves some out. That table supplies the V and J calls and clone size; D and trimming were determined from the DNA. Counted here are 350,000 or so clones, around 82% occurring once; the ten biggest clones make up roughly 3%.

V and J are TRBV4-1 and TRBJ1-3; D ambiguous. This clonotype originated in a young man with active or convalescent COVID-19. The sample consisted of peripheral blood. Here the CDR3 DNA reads TGCGCCAGCAGCTCCCCATTCCCCACTGGAAACACCATATATTTT. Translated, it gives CASSSPFPTGNTIYF.